This paragraph covers one TCR beta chain sequence. Its antigen remains unidentified. Data came from immunoSEQ multiplex PCR; TCRdb stores just in-frame clones and leaves some out. The sample has about 1,500,000 clones, roughly 97% seen once; the top ten hold roughly 1.2%. The data derive from a study of shared clonotypes between healthy human individuals. Overall study: Each donor had three CD4 naive, three CD4 memory, two CD8 naive and one CD8 memory plate.

V was pared by 0 bases and J by 7 bases, with 10 bases between. CDR1 SGDLS and CDR2 YYNGEE come from the germline V gene. This CDR3 contains 13 residues. Findings and caveats of the study: Large sequencing depth failed to make sorted-subset sequencing complete, rarefaction showed.

The sequenced sample consisted of naive CD4+ T cells sorted from blood. The subset was: CD45RA+ positively selected. The TCR comes from a man aged 25 to 40 in good health. The rearrangement joins TRBV9 to TRBJ2-5, with D unresolved. DNA for the CDR3: TGTGCCAGCAGCGTAGAAGCCTTGAGGACCCAGTACTTC. It codes for CASSVEALRTQYF.